This record looks at one T cell receptor beta chain sequence and its context. Assay: immunoSEQ multiplex PCR; the TCRdb copy retains only in-frame clones and omits some. Of roughly 200,000 clones in the sample, about 94% were seen once. The data are from a study of control samples from healthy donors and cancer patients. Sequencing was done on a sample of blood. The receptor was isolated from a man in his forties or fifties in good health.

CDR3 protein: CASSPGNYGYTF. CDR3 bases: TGTGCCAGTAGTCCGGGTAACTATGGCTACACCTTC. The chain has TRBV19 and TRBJ1-2; no clear D gene. Per the germline V gene, CDR1 is LNHDA and CDR2 is SQIVND (reference sequence). V lost 5 bases, J lost 1 base, and 5 bases lay in between. This CDR3 has 12 amino acids.